The clone carrying this T cell receptor beta chain was counted a single time. V was shortened by 11 bases and J by 4 bases, with 14 bases between the two germline ends. This CDR3 is 13 amino acids long. Germline V gives CDR1 LNHDA, CDR2 SQIVND (reference sequence). These data originate in a study of blood T cell repertoires in COVID-19. Clones were read by immunoSEQ multiplex PCR, and TCRdb kept only the in-frame ones, dropping some. Here the sample spans around 140,000 clones, about 88% being singletons. The chain links TRBV19 to TRBJ2-2; D unresolved. Specimen: peripheral blood. This clonotype originated in a human donor with COVID-19, enrolled during active disease. The donor label of this sample is uncertain. The CDR3 DNA is TGTGCCGTCAGTATATACAGCACCGGGGAGCTGTTTTTT. Translating it yields CAVSIYSTGELFF.